The 26 T cell receptor beta chains below were found in one sample sequenced in a study of cytomegalovirus exposure and HLA in healthy donors. The PCR made use of 60 Vbeta and 13 Jbeta primers. Sequencing was performed with immunoSEQ multiplex PCR; in TCRdb, only in-frame clones are kept and a portion is missing. The sample has roughly 140,000 clones; around three quarters are singletons. What was sequenced was PBMCs. The origin of the receptors is a man aged 25 to 40 in good health and CMV-seronegative.

DNA for the CDR3: TGCGCCAGCAGGGTCTTCGCGGCAGACAATGAGCAGTTCTTC. Its translation is CASRVFAADNEQFF. V usage is TRBV5-1 and J usage is TRBJ2-1; D is ambiguous. With 5 bases removed from V and 5 bases from J, the gap between germline ends came to 14 bases. The CDR3 has 14 amino acids. Germline V gives CDR1 SGHRS, CDR2 YFSETQ.

This clone occurred once. V gene TRBV28 combines with J gene TRBJ2-7; possibly TRBD1 for D (5 bases). The germline V gene encodes CDR1 MDHEN and CDR2 SYDVKM. The CDR3 is made up of 13 amino acids. V gave up 4 bases and J gave up 5 bases, with 12 bases separating them. CDR3 DNA sequence: TGTGCCAGCAGTTCCAGGGTTTCCCACGAGCAGTACTTC. Its translation is CASSSRVSHEQYF.

The CDR3 reads CASRRGNIQYF. CDR3 sequence (DNA): TGTGCCAGCAGGCGAGGGAACATTCAGTACTTC. V usage is TRBV25-1 and J usage is TRBJ2-4; weak D call: TRBD2 (5 bases). V was cut by 6 bases and J by 7 bases, with 7 bases left in between. CDR3 length equals 11 residues. Germline values: CDR1 MGHDK, CDR2 SYGVNS.

The chain recombines TRBV28 with TRBJ2-7; 10 bases fit TRBD1. The CDR3 extends over 15 amino acids. The ends lost 6 bases at V and 4 bases at J; junction bases unmatched: 9. In germline, CDR1 is MDHEN, CDR2 SYDVKM. DNA for the CDR3: TGTGCCAGCAGCACCGGGACAGGGGAACCTTACGAGCAGTACTTC. It specifies CASSTGTGEPYEQYF.

This chain uses TRBV28 with TRBJ1-1; 7 nucleotides agree with TRBD1. Germline assignment: CDR1 MDHEN and CDR2 SYDVKM. CDR3 length: 14 amino acids. Trimming cost V 6 bases and J 6 bases; bases outside gene matches: 10. The DNA of the CDR3 is TGTGCCAGCAGAGAATCTAACAGGGGCCCTGAAGCTTTCTTT. Translation gives CASRESNRGPEAFF.

The V gene is TRBV5-1, the J gene TRBJ1-1, with a possible D match to TRBD1 (6 bases). The CDR3 is 17 amino acids. Trimming took off 3 bases at V and 0 bases at J, with 18 bases between the two ends. Germline CDR1 reads SGHRS; CDR2 reads YFSETQ. The CDR3 sequence: CASSSPGGMPLNTEAFF. The CDR3 DNA follows: TGCGCCAGCAGCTCGCCGGGGGGCATGCCGTTGAACACTGAAGCTTTCTTT.

This chain connects TRBV9 to TRBJ1-4; perhaps TRBD1 as D (6 bases). Trimming pared 4 bases from V and 2 bases from J, leaving 12 bases between. CDR1 and CDR2 from the germline V gene are SGDLS and YYNGEE. The CDR3 contains 15 residues. The CDR3 bases are TGTGCCAGCAGCCGAGGGGGATCCACTAATGAAAAACTGTTTTTT. Translated: CASSRGGSTNEKLFF.

The sample holds one count of this clone. The V and J genes are TRBV5-6 and TRBJ1-5; 8 bases match TRBD1. Germline-derived CDR1 and CDR2 are SGHDT and YYEEEE. The CDR3 covers 15 residues. The trim removed 0 bases at V and 6 bases at J, leaving 5 bases unmatched. CDR3 sequence (DNA): TGTGCCAGCAGCTTGGGGACAGGGATGGGTCAGCCCCAGCATTTT. This codes for CASSLGTGMGQPQHF. The variable domain in full, with the rest retrieved from reference TRBV5-6 and TRBJ1-5, is DAGVTQSPTHLIKTRGQQVTLRCSPKSGHDTVSWYQQALGQGPQFIFQYYEEEERQRGNFPDRFSGHQFPNYSSELNVNALLLGDSALYLCASSLGTGMGQPQHFGDGTRLSIL.

The chain recombines TRBV15 with TRBJ1-1, with D possibly TRBD1 on 5 matching bases. The CDR3 contains 14 residues. Looked up from germline, CDR1 is LNHNV and CDR2 is YYDKDF (reference sequence). V dropped 4 bases and J dropped 0 bases, with 9 bases sitting between them. CDR3 nucleotides: TGTGCCACCAGCACCAGGGCTATGAACACTGAAGCTTTCTTT. Translating gives CATSTRAMNTEAFF.

The CDR3, as DNA: TGTGCCAGCAGTGAACTCCCTCCCAACACTGAAGCTTTCTTT. Its protein is CASSELPPNTEAFF. The chain combines TRBV2 with TRBJ1-1; no clear D gene. Germline CDR1 is SNHLY and CDR2 is FYNNEI. The V gene lost 2 bases and the J gene lost 2 bases, with 9 bases spanning the gap. CDR3 size: 14 residues.

The chain carries TRBV5-4 and TRBJ1-2; the match to TRBD1 covers 9 bases. J gave up 2 bases and V 7 bases, and 0 bases lay outside the gene matches. The CDR3 loop spans 12 amino acids. Germline V gene lookup returns CDR1 SGHNT and CDR2 YYREEE (reference sequence). This CDR3 is CASGTGNYGYTF. CDR3 nucleotide sequence: TGTGCCAGCGGGACAGGGAACTATGGCTACACCTTC.

This clone was seen only once. V usage is TRBV5-1 and J usage is TRBJ2-7, with 7 bases that match TRBD1. The CDR3 consists of 15 residues. Germline assignment: CDR1 SGHRS and CDR2 YFSETQ. V dropped 4 bases and J dropped 7; count of bases not matched to a gene: 14. This CDR3 is CASSPTGEVLGEQYF. The CDR3 DNA reads as TGCGCCAGCAGCCCTACAGGGGAAGTACTGGGTGAGCAGTACTTC.

CDR3 amino acids: CASQDRLHSGNTIYF. The CDR3 DNA follows: TGTGCCAGCCAAGACCGACTCCACTCTGGAAACACCATATATTTT. The genes are TRBV18 and TRBJ1-3; D ambiguous. V was cut by 8 bases and J by 0 bases, with 14 bases left in between. From germline, CDR1 is KGHSH and CDR2 LQKENI. The CDR3 extends over 15 amino acids.

This clone was seen just once. This sequence joins TRBV7-8 and TRBJ1-2; TRBD1 matches 7 bases. J was trimmed by 0 bases and V by 2 bases; bases with no gene match: 0. Germline V gene data show CDR1 as SGHVS and CDR2 as FQNEAQ. The CDR3 has 14 residues. DNA of the CDR3: TGTGCCAGCAGCTTACAGGGGGCTAACTATGGCTACACCTTC. Translation gives CASSLQGANYGYTF.

The J gene is TRBJ2-7, the V gene TRBV28; D possibly corresponds to TRBD2 (7 bases). Germline values: CDR1 MDHEN, CDR2 SYDVKM. The V end was cut by 5 bases, the J end by 7 bases, with 27 bases between. The CDR3 extends over 17 amino acids. The CDR3: CASSPLSGPGGLGEQYF. CDR3 bases: TGTGCCAGCAGTCCACTCTCTGGCCCGGGGGGCCTCGGGGAGCAGTACTTC.

This sequence joins TRBV6-5 and TRBJ1-2; 7 bases are shared with TRBD1. The length of the CDR3 is 15 residues. Germline assignment: CDR1 MNHEY and CDR2 SVGAGI. The V and J ends lost 2 bases and 1 base, in that order; junction bases with no gene match: 4. This chain's CDR3 is CASSYRGQLNYGYTF. In DNA form, the CDR3 reads TGTGCCAGCAGTTACAGGGGACAGCTTAACTATGGCTACACCTTC.

CDR3 sequence: CASSLFTGGNEEAFF. The CDR3 DNA sequence: TGTGCCAGCAGTTTATTTACAGGGGGGAACGAAGAAGCTTTCTTT. The chain combines TRBV28 with TRBJ1-1; 8 positions match TRBD1. Trimming cost V 1 base and J 8 bases; bases outside gene matches: 9. CDR1 and CDR2 (germline): MDHEN, SYDVKM. This CDR3 has 15 residues.

The rearrangement links TRBV10-3 to TRBJ2-2, with D possibly TRBD2 on 5 matching bases. Germline V gene sequence: CDR1 ENHRY, CDR2 SYGVKD. CDR3 size: 15 residues. The V and J ends lost 6 bases and 2 bases respectively, with 13 bases between them. CDR3 DNA sequence: TGTGCCATCAGGACGGAGGAACCCAACACCGGGGAGCTGTTTTTT. Translating gives CAIRTEEPNTGELFF.

V and J are TRBV5-4 and TRBJ1-3; 7 nucleotides align to TRBD1. CDR1 SGHNT and CDR2 YYREEE come from the germline V gene (reference sequence). This CDR3 is 17 amino acids long. V trimming: 3 bases; J trimming: 0 bases; junction bases outside the gene matches: 9. CDR3 region: CASSYGGQLSSGNTIYF. CDR3 sequence (DNA): TGTGCCAGCAGCTACGGGGGACAGCTCAGCTCTGGAAACACCATATATTTT.

This clone was found a few times. This sequence joins TRBV5-1 and TRBJ2-5, with a possible D match to TRBD2 (7 bases). The DNA end is more similar to TRBJ2-7, so the J call may be wrong. Germline V gives CDR1 SGHRS, CDR2 YFSETQ. There are 18 residues in the CDR3. The CDR3: CASSPLGRRAGAVYEQYF. CDR3 nucleotides: TGCGCCAGCAGCCCACTCGGGAGGCGCGCGGGGGCCGTCTACGAGCAGTACTTC.

V usage is TRBV20-1 and J usage is TRBJ1-1; D unresolved. Germline V gene data show CDR1 as DFQATT and CDR2 as SNEGSKA (reference sequence). V was cut by 1 base and J by 5 bases, with 5 bases left in between. CDR3 length: 11 residues. CDR3 coding DNA: TGCAGTGCTAGAGCGGTTACTGAAGCTTTCTTT. Its translation: CSARAVTEAFF.

The table lists this clone with a few counts. The same CDR3 can be traced to other DNA sequences in this sample. The chain links TRBV5-1 to TRBJ1-1; 7 bases line up with TRBD1. CDR1 and CDR2 (germline): SGHRS, YFSETQ. The CDR3 runs to 14 residues. Trimming removed 5 bases from V and 2 bases from J; junction bases left unmatched: 6. This CDR3 reads CASSSGQPNTEAFF. The CDR3 coding sequence is TGCGCCAGCAGTTCGGGACAGCCCAACACTGAAGCTTTCTTT.

The rearrangement links TRBV28 to TRBJ1-6, with D possibly being TRBD1 (5 bases). V lost 1 base and J 5 bases, leaving 12 bases between the germline ends. Germline values: CDR1 MDHEN, CDR2 SYDVKM. CDR3 length: 16 residues. The DNA for the CDR3 is TGTGCCAGCAGTTTATTAGTAGGGGCCAATAATTCACCCCTCCACTTT. It codes for CASSLLVGANNSPLHF.

The chain is built from TRBV5-1 and TRBJ2-2; weak D call: TRBD2 (6 bases). The CDR3 runs to 16 residues. With 0 bases removed from V and 4 bases from J, the gap between germline ends came to 13 bases. CDR1 is SGHRS, CDR2 YFSETQ, per germline. The CDR3 loop reads CASSLALVGGTGELFF. The DNA for the CDR3 is TGCGCCAGCAGCTTGGCCCTGGTGGGGGGCACCGGGGAGCTGTTTTTT.

V gene TRBV11-2 combines with J gene TRBJ1-4; TRBD1 matches 9 bases. Per germline, CDR1 SGHAT and CDR2 FQNNGV. This CDR3 is built from 15 residues. V lost 5 bases to trimming and J lost 7 bases; unmatched junction nucleotides: 8. The CDR3 DNA reads as TGTGCCAGCAGCGACAACAGACAGGGGGGTGAAAAACTGTTTTTT. It translates to CASSDNRQGGEKLFF. The whole variable domain, remainder taken from reference TRBV11-2 and TRBJ1-4, is EAGVAQSPRYKIIEKRQSVAFWCNPISGHATLYWYQQILGQGPKLLIQFQNNGVVDDSQLPKDRFSAERLKGVDSTLKIQPAKLEDSAVYLCASSDNRQGGEKLFFGSGTQLSVL.

The chain links TRBV6-5 to TRBJ2-2; 8 bases line up with TRBD1. CDR1 is MNHEY, CDR2 SVGAGI, per germline. This CDR3 comprises 15 residues. Germline trimming cut 9 bases from V and 1 base from J; bases unmatched to any gene: 7. CDR3 sequence: CASIPGTGNTGELFF. As DNA, the CDR3 is TGTGCCAGTATACCCGGGACAGGGAACACCGGGGAGCTGTTTTTT.